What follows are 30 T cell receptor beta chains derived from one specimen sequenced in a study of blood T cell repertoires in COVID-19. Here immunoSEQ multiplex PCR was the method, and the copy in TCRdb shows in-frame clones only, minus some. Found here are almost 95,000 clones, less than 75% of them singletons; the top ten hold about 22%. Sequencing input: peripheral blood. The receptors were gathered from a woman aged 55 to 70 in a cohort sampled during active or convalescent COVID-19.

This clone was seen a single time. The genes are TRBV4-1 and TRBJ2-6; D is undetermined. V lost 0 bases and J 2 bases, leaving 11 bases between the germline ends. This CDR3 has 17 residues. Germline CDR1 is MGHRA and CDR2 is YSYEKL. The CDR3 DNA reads TGCGCCAGCAGCCAAGATAACCATGGAGCTGGGGCCAACGTCCTGACTTTC. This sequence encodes CASSQDNHGAGANVLTF.

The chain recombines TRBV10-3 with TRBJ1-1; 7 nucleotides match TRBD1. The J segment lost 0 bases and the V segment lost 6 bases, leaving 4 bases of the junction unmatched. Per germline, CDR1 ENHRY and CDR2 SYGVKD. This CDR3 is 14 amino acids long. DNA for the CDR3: TGTGCCATCAGCCGACAGGGCTTGAACACTGAAGCTTTCTTT. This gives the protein CAISRQGLNTEAFF.

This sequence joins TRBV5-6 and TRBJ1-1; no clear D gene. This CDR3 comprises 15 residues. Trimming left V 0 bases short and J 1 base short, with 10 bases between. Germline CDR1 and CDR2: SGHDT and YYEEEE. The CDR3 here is CASSLASVWNTEAFF. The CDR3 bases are TGTGCCAGCAGCTTGGCCAGCGTCTGGAACACTGAAGCTTTCTTT.

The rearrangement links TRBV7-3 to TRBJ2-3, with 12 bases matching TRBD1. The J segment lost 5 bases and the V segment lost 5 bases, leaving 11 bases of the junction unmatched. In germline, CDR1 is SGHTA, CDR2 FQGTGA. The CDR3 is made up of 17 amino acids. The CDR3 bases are TGTGCCAGCAGCCACCGACCGGGACAGGGGGCGCGAGATACGCAGTATTTT. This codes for CASSHRPGQGARDTQYF.

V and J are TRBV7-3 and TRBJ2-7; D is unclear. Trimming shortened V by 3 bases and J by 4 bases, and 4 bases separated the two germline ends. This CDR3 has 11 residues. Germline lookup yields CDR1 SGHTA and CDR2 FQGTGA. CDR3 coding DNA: TGTGCCAGCAGCTTTCGGTACGAGCAGTACTTC. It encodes CASSFRYEQYF.

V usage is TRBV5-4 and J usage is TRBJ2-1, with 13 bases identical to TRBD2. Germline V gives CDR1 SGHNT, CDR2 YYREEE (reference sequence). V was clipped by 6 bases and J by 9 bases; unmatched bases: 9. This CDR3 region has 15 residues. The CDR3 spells CASTETSGGPGEQFF. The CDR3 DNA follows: TGTGCCAGCACCGAGACTAGCGGGGGGCCCGGTGAGCAGTTCTTC.

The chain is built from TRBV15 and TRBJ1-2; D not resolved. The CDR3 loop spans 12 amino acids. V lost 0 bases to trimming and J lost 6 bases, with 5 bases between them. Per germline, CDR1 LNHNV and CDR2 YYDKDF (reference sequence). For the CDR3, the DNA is TGTGCCACCAGCAGAGATCGGGATGGCTACACCTTC. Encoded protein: CATSRDRDGYTF.

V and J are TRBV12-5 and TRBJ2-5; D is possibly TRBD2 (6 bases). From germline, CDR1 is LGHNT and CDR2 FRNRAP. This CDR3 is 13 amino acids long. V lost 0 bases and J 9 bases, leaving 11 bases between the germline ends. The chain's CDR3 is CASGLVHGGAQYF. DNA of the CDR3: TGTGCTAGTGGTTTGGTACATGGAGGGGCCCAGTACTTC.

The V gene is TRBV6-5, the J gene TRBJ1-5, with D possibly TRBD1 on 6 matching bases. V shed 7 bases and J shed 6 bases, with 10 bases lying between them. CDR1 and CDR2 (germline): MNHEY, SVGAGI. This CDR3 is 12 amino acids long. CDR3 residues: CASTRGGQPQHF. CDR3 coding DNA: TGTGCCAGCACCAGGGGCGGTCAGCCCCAGCATTTT.

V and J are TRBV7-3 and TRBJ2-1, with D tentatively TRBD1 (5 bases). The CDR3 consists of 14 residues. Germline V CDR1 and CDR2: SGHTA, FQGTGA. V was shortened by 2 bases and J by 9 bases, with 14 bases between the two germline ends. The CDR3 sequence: CASSLHQGRAEQFF. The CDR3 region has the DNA TGTGCCAGCAGCTTACATCAGGGTCGGGCTGAGCAGTTCTTC.

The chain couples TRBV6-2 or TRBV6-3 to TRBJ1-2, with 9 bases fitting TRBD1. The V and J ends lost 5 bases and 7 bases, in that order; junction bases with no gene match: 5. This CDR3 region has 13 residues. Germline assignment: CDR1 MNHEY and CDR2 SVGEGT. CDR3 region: CASSHRGQGGYTF. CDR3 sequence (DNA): TGTGCCAGCAGTCACAGGGGGCAAGGTGGCTACACCTTC.

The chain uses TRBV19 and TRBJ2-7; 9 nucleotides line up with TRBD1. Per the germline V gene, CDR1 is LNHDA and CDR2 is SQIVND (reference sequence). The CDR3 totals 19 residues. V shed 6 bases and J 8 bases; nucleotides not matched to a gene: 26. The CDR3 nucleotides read TGTGCCAGTAGCTTCGAACCGGGACAGGGAAGGGTCCGGGGGATGAAGCAGTACTTC. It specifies CASSFEPGQGRVRGMKQYF.

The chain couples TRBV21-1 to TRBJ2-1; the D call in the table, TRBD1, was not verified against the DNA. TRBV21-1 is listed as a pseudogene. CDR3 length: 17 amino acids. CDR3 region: CASSKRKGGGRANEQFF. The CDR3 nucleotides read TGTGCCAGCAGCAAAAGGAAAGGTGGTGGCAGGGCCAATGAGCAGTTCTTC.

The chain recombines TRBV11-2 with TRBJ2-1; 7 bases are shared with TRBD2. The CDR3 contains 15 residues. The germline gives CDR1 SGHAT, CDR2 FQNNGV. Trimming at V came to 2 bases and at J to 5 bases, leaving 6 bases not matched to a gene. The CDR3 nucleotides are TGTGCCAGCAGCTTATGGGGGGGTATCCACAATGAGCAGTTCTTC. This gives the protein CASSLWGGIHNEQFF.

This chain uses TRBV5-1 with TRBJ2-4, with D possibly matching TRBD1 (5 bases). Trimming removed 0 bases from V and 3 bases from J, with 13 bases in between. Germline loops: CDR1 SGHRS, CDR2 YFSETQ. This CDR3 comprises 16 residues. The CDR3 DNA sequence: TGCGCCAGCAGCTTGGCCACAGGTACTGGCAAAAACATTCAGTACTTC. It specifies CASSLATGTGKNIQYF.

CDR3 region: CASSSNPGQGFPKNIQYF. CDR3 sequence (DNA): TGTGCCAGCAGTTCCAACCCGGGACAGGGGTTTCCCAAAAACATTCAGTACTTC. J is TRBJ2-4 and V is TRBV27; 10 bases line up with TRBD1. The ends lost 4 bases at V and 2 bases at J; junction bases unmatched: 11. The CDR3 is made up of 18 amino acids. Germline-derived CDR1 and CDR2 are MNHEY and SMNVEV (reference sequence).

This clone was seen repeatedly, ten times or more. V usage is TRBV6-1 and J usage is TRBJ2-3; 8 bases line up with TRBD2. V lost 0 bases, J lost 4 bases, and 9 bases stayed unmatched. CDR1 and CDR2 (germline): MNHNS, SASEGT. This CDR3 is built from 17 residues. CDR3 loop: CASSEAPSGGGPDTQYF. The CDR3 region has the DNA TGTGCCAGCAGTGAAGCTCCCAGCGGGGGTGGGCCAGATACGCAGTATTTT.

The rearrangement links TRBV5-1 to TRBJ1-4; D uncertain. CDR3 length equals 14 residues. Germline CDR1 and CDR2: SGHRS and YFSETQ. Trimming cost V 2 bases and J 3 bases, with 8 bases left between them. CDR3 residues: CASSFTSANEKLFF. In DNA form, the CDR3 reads TGCGCCAGCAGCTTCACTTCGGCTAATGAAAAACTGTTTTTT.

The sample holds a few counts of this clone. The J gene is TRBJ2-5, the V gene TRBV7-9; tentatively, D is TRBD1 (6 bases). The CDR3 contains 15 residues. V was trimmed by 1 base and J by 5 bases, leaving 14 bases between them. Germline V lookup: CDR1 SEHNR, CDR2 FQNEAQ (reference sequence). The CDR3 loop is CASSLVLGGGETQYF. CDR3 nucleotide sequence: TGTGCCAGCAGCTTAGTTCTTGGGGGCGGGGAGACCCAGTACTTC.

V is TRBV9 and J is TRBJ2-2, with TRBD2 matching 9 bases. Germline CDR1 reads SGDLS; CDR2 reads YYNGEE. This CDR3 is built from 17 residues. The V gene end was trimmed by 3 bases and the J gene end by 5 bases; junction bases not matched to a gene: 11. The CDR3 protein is CASSDNLAGGPTGELFF. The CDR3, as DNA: TGTGCCAGCAGCGACAATCTGGCGGGGGGGCCGACCGGGGAGCTGTTTTTT. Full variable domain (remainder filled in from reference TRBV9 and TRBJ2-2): DSGVTQTPKHLITATGQRVTLRCSPRSGDLSVYWYQQSLDQGLQFLIQYYNGEERAKGNILERFSAQQFPDLHSELNLSSLELGDSALYFCASSDNLAGGPTGELFFGEGSRLTVL.

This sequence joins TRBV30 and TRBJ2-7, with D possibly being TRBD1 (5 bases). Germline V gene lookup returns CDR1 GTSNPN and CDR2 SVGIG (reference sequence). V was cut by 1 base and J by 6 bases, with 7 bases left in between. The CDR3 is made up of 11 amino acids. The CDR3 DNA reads TGTGCCTGGAGTGCCCAGGGCGAGCAGTACTTC. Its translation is CAWSAQGEQYF.

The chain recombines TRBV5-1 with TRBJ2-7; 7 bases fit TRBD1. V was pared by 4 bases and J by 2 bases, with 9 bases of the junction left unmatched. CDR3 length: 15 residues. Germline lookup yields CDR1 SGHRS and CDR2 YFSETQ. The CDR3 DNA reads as TGCGCCAGCAGCCCGGCCCACACAGGGGCCTACGAGCAGTACTTC. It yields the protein CASSPAHTGAYEQYF.

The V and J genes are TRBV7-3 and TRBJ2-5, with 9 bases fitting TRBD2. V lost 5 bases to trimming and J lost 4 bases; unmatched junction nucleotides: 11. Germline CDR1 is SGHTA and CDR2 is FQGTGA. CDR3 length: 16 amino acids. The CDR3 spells CASSPDRGGGLETQYF. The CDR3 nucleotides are TGTGCCAGCAGCCCCGATCGCGGGGGGGGTTTAGAGACCCAGTACTTC. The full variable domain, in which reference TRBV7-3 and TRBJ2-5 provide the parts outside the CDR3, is GAGVSQTPSNKVTEKGKYVELRCDPISGHTALYWYRQSLGQGPEFLIYFQGTGAADDSGLPNDRFFAVRPEGSVSTLKIQRTERGDSAVYLCASSPDRGGGLETQYFGPGTRLLVL.

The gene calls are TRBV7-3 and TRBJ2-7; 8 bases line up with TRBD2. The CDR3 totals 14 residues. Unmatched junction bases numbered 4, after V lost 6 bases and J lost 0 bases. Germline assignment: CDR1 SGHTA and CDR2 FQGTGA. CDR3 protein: CASSRGGNSYEQYF. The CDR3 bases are TGTGCCAGCAGTCGCGGGGGGAACTCCTACGAGCAGTACTTC.

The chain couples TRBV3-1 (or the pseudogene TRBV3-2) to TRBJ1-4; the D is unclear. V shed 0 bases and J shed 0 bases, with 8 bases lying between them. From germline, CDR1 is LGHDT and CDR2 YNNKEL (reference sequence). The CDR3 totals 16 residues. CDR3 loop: CASSQDEGTTNEKLFF. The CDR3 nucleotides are TGTGCCAGCAGCCAAGACGAGGGAACAACTAATGAAAAACTGTTTTTT.

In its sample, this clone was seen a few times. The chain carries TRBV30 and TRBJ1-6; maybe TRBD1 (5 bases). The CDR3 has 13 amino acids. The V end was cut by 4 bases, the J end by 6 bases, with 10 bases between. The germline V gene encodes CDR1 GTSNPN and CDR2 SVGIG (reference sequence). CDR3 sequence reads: CAWKRQGNSPLHF. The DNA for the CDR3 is TGTGCCTGGAAACGGCAGGGTAATTCACCCCTCCACTTT.

The CDR3 region has the DNA TGTGCCAGCAGCTTAGCTCGTCTAGCGGGGGCGAACACCGGGGAGCTGTTTTTT. It specifies CASSLARLAGANTGELFF. The V call is TRBV7-2, the J call TRBJ2-2; 10 bases line up with TRBD2. Germline V gives CDR1 SGHTA, CDR2 FQGNSA. The CDR3 is 18 amino acids. The junction had 4 bases not matched to a gene; V was cut back by 0 bases and J by 0 bases.

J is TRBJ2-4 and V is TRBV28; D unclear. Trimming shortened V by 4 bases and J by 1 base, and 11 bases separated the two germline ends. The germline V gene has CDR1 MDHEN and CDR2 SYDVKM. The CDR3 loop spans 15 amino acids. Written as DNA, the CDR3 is TGTGCCAGCAGTTCCCTCCAACACGCCAAAAACATTCAGTACTTC. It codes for CASSSLQHAKNIQYF.

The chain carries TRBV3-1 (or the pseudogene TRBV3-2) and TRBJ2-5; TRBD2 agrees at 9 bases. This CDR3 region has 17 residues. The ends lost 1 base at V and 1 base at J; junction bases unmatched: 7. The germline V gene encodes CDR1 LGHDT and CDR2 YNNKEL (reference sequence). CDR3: CASSQAPSGVSQETQYF. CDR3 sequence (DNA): TGTGCCAGCAGCCAAGCCCCTAGCGGGGTTAGCCAAGAGACCCAGTACTTC.

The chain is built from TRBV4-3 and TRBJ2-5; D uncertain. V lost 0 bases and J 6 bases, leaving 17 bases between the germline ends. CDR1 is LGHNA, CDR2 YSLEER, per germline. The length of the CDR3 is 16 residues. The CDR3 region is CASSQDAKAGRKTQYF. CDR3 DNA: TGCGCCAGCAGCCAAGACGCCAAAGCAGGTCGTAAGACCCAGTACTTC.